One and the same sample provided the 13 T cell receptor beta chains below, sequenced in a study of shared clonotypes between healthy human individuals. Data came from immunoSEQ multiplex PCR; TCRdb stores just in-frame clones and leaves some out. The table records 1,500,000 or so clones, roughly 98.5% of them present only once. Sequenced sample: naive CD4+ T cells sorted from blood. Subset: CD45RA+ positively selected. The receptor set was obtained from a man in his thirties or forties in good health.

This rearrangement joins TRBV10-3 to TRBJ1-4; 7 nucleotides line up with TRBD1. The CDR3 consists of 14 residues. CDR1 and CDR2 (germline): ENHRY, SYGVKD. V lost 4 bases and J lost 5; bases outside the gene matches: 4. The CDR3 sequence: CAISGQGPNEKLFF. The CDR3 DNA reads TGTGCCATCAGTGGACAGGGACCGAATGAAAAACTGTTTTTT.

The chain is built from TRBV2 and TRBJ2-1; D is unclear. This CDR3 is built from 12 residues. Looked up from germline, CDR1 is SNHLY and CDR2 is FYNNEI. Between the trimmed V and J ends, which lost 7 bases and 5 bases, there was a span of 9 bases. CDR3 coding DNA: TGTGCCAGCAAAGGAGACCACAATGAGCAGTTCTTC. Translating it yields CASKGDHNEQFF.

The V and J genes are TRBV7-2 and TRBJ1-2; no firm D call. Germline lookup yields CDR1 SGHTA and CDR2 FQGNSA. V lost 1 base and J lost 6, with 9 bases in between. This CDR3 region has 13 residues. The CDR3 DNA reads TGTGCCAGCAGCTTAGTGTCCGGGAATGGCTACACCTTC. This translates into CASSLVSGNGYTF.

The V and J genes are TRBV25-1 and TRBJ2-7; 8 bases fit TRBD2. Germline assignment: CDR1 MGHDK and CDR2 SYGVNS. The J segment lost 3 bases and the V segment lost 6 bases, leaving 7 bases of the junction unmatched. The CDR3 loop spans 14 amino acids. This chain's CDR3 is CASRSGGTLYEQYF. The CDR3 bases are TGTGCCAGCAGGAGCGGGGGAACCCTCTACGAGCAGTACTTC.

The gene calls are TRBV7-2 and TRBJ2-7, with D possibly matching TRBD1 (9 bases). The CDR3 length is 14 residues. The germline V gene has CDR1 SGHTA and CDR2 FQGNSA. V was clipped by 3 bases and J by 6 bases, with 15 bases between them. This CDR3 reads CASSFSGTGIEQYF. The CDR3 DNA is TGTGCCAGCAGCTTTAGCGGGACAGGGATCGAGCAGTACTTC.

V gene TRBV6-5 combines with J gene TRBJ2-2; possible D gene TRBD2, 6 bases. CDR1 and CDR2 (germline): MNHEY, SVGAGI. Trimming shortened V by 6 bases and J by 4 bases, and 15 bases separated the two germline ends. The CDR3 spans 15 residues. The CDR3: CASSQEGGATGELFF. The CDR3 nucleotides are TGTGCCAGCAGCCAGGAAGGAGGGGCCACCGGGGAGCTGTTTTTT.

This chain joins TRBV30 and TRBJ2-1; D remains ambiguous. Trimming cost V 1 base and J 14 bases, with 12 bases left between them. Germline values: CDR1 GTSNPN, CDR2 SVGIG (reference sequence). The CDR3 is 11 residues long. The CDR3 spells CAWSALLSKFF. The DNA of the CDR3 is TGTGCCTGGAGTGCCCTCCTATCGAAGTTCTTC.

A remark on this clone: The sample contains more than one DNA sequence encoding this CDR3. The chain employs TRBV6-5 and TRBJ2-5, with a possible D match to TRBD2 (5 bases). In germline, CDR1 is MNHEY, CDR2 SVGAGI. The CDR3 totals 14 residues. Trimming stripped 0 bases from V and 5 bases from J, with 10 bases between. CDR3 residues: CASSYSTGMETQYF. CDR3 DNA: TGTGCCAGCAGTTACTCTACGGGAATGGAGACCCAGTACTTC.

The J gene is TRBJ1-1, the V gene TRBV6-5; D possibly corresponds to TRBD1 (5 bases). Germline V gene data show CDR1 as MNHEY and CDR2 as SVGAGI. This CDR3 spans 15 amino acids. The V end lost 0 bases, the J end lost 4 bases, and 12 bases lay between the germline ends. The CDR3 region has the DNA TGTGCCAGCAGTTACTCAGGGGCCCGGCCCACTGAAGCTTTCTTT. Amino acids: CASSYSGARPTEAFF.

The genes are TRBV10-3 and TRBJ1-3; possible D gene TRBD1, 5 bases. The CDR3 is 14 amino acids. V was shortened by 3 bases and J by 0 bases, with 6 bases between the two germline ends. Germline CDR1 reads ENHRY; CDR2 reads SYGVKD. The DNA for the CDR3 is TGTGCCATCAGTGATGGGGCCTCTGGAAACACCATATATTTT. Translating it yields CAISDGASGNTIYF.

The CDR3 is CASSVDPSGTALNEQFF. The CDR3 nucleotides are TGTGCCAGCAGCGTAGATCCTAGCGGGACTGCTCTCAATGAGCAGTTCTTC. This chain uses TRBV9 with TRBJ2-1, with TRBD2 matching 9 bases. Unmatched junction bases numbered 10, after V lost 0 bases and J lost 6 bases. Germline CDR1 and CDR2: SGDLS and YYNGEE. CDR3 length equals 17 residues.

The chain is built from TRBV5-1 and TRBJ2-5; no clear D. The CDR3 spans 13 residues. Germline CDR1 is SGHRS and CDR2 is YFSETQ. The ends were cut back, 1 base at V and 10 bases at J, with 14 bases in the middle. The CDR3 loop is CASSLSFNDDQYF. In nucleotides, the CDR3 is TGCGCCAGCAGCTTGTCCTTCAACGACGACCAGTACTTC.

This rearrangement joins TRBV18 to TRBJ2-7; D possibly corresponds to TRBD1 (6 bases). Looked up from germline, CDR1 is KGHSH and CDR2 is LQKENI. CDR3 length: 14 amino acids. The ends were cut back, 4 bases at V and 5 bases at J, with 15 bases in the middle. The CDR3, as DNA: TGTGCCAGCTCACAGATTGGACAGCAGCACGAGCAGTACTTC. Translating it yields CASSQIGQQHEQYF.